The 15 T cell receptor beta chains in this list originate from one sample, sequenced in a study of blood T cell repertoires in COVID-19. Assay: immunoSEQ multiplex PCR; the TCRdb copy retains only in-frame clones and omits some. The table lists 350,000 to 450,000 clones, 75% to 90% of them singletons. The sequencing input was peripheral blood. These receptors all stem from a woman between 18 and 29 years old with acute or convalescent COVID-19.

The chain employs TRBV5-1 and TRBJ1-4; D is uncertain. V shed 6 bases and J shed 0 bases, with 6 bases lying between them. Germline V CDR1 and CDR2: SGHRS, YFSETQ. CDR3 length: 13 residues. CDR3 loop: CASTSATNEKLFF. CDR3 nucleotide sequence: TGCGCCAGCACATCGGCAACTAATGAAAAACTGTTTTTT.

The sample holds one count of this clone. CDR3 bases: TGTGCCAGCAGCCTACAGTTAAGCCCCACTGAAGCTTTCTTT. Amino acids: CASSLQLSPTEAFF. V is TRBV3-1 (or the pseudogene TRBV3-2) and J is TRBJ1-1; D gene unclear. Germline V gene lookup returns CDR1 LGHDT and CDR2 YNNKEL (reference sequence). This CDR3 region has 14 residues. Trimming removed 4 bases from V and 4 bases from J, with 13 bases in between.

The chain joins TRBV7-9 to TRBJ1-2; the match to TRBD1 covers 9 bases. Germline V CDR1 and CDR2: SEHNR, FQNEAQ (reference sequence). V shed 5 bases, J shed 4 bases, and the junction held 8 bases outside the gene matches. The CDR3 is 15 amino acids. CDR3 sequence: CASSTNRGRFYGYTF. The DNA of the CDR3 is TGTGCCAGCAGCACCAACAGGGGGCGCTTCTATGGCTACACCTTC. The full variable domain, completed using reference TRBV7-9 and TRBJ1-2, is DTGVSQNPRHKITKRGQNVTFRCDPISEHNRLYWYRQTLGQGPEFLTYFQNEAQLEKSRLLSDRFSAERPKGSFSTLEIQRTEQGDSAMYLCASSTNRGRFYGYTFGSGTRLTVV.

This clone was detected only once. The chain links TRBV7-3 to TRBJ1-2, with 8 bases matching TRBD1. Germline values: CDR1 SGHTA, CDR2 FQGTGA. The CDR3 totals 15 residues. J lost 8 bases, V lost 4 bases, and 12 bases had no gene match. CDR3 in amino acids: CASSSGTGTGKGYTF. The CDR3 nucleotides read TGTGCCAGCAGCTCCGGTACCGGGACAGGAAAAGGCTACACCTTC.

V gene TRBV3-1 (or the pseudogene TRBV3-2) combines with J gene TRBJ2-7; the match to TRBD2 covers 7 bases. J was trimmed by 2 bases and V by 2 bases; bases with no gene match: 0. Germline V gene sequence: CDR1 LGHDT, CDR2 YNNKEL (reference sequence). This CDR3 is 13 amino acids long. CDR3: CASSQLAAYEQYF. The CDR3 nucleotides read TGTGCCAGCAGCCAACTAGCGGCCTACGAGCAGTACTTC.

This clone came up once. This chain joins TRBV19 and TRBJ2-2, with TRBD2 matching over 7 bases. Germline trimming cut 10 bases from V and 4 bases from J; bases unmatched to any gene: 6. Germline assignment: CDR1 LNHDA and CDR2 SQIVND (reference sequence). This CDR3 is built from 13 residues. The CDR3 here is CATSWEGTGELFF. The CDR3 coding sequence is TGTGCCACCAGCTGGGAGGGCACCGGGGAGCTGTTTTTT. The variable domain in full, completed from reference TRBV19 and TRBJ2-2, reads DGGITQSPKYLFRKEGQNVTLSCEQNLNHDAMYWYRQDPGQGLRLIYYSQIVNDFQKGDIAEGYSVSREKKESFPLTVTSAQKNPTAFYLCATSWEGTGELFFGEGSRLTVL.

V gene TRBV5-6 combines with J gene TRBJ2-1; possibly TRBD1 for D (5 bases). Germline V gene sequence: CDR1 SGHDT, CDR2 YYEEEE. There are 15 residues in the CDR3. Trimming cost V 0 bases and J 0 bases, with 7 bases left between them. Here the CDR3 reads CASSLARDSYNEQFF. The CDR3 nucleotides are TGTGCCAGCAGCTTGGCCAGGGACTCCTACAATGAGCAGTTCTTC.

The gene calls are TRBV7-9 and TRBJ2-1; D is undetermined. The length of the CDR3 is 15 residues. V was pared by 5 bases and J by 3 bases, with 14 bases between. Per the germline V gene, CDR1 is SEHNR and CDR2 is FQNEAQ (reference sequence). CDR3 DNA: TGTGCCAGCAGCCCCCAGCGACTCGACTACAATGAGCAGTTCTTC. This codes for CASSPQRLDYNEQFF. Combining the CDR3 with reference TRBV7-9 and TRBJ2-1 gives the whole variable domain DTGVSQNPRHKITKRGQNVTFRCDPISEHNRLYWYRQTLGQGPEFLTYFQNEAQLEKSRLLSDRFSAERPKGSFSTLEIQRTEQGDSAMYLCASSPQRLDYNEQFFGPGTRLTVL.

The chain links TRBV27 to TRBJ2-3, with TRBD1 as a possible D gene (6 bases). CDR1 MNHEY and CDR2 SMNVEV come from the germline V gene (reference sequence). The ends were cut back, 6 bases at V and 4 bases at J, with 14 bases in the middle. The CDR3 covers 14 residues. The CDR3 DNA reads as TGTGCCAGCAGCACACAGGACAGCCCAGATACGCAGTATTTT. Translating it yields CASSTQDSPDTQYF.

V and J are TRBV6-5 and TRBJ1-1; D call uncertain. Germline lookup yields CDR1 MNHEY and CDR2 SVGAGI. The CDR3 extends over 15 amino acids. V lost 2 bases and J lost 0, with 10 bases in between. The CDR3 nucleotides are TGTGCCAGCAGTTACAGGTACAGTTTGAACACTGAAGCTTTCTTT. This codes for CASSYRYSLNTEAFF.

V gene TRBV9 combines with J gene TRBJ1-6; D is unresolved. The V gene lost 2 bases and the J gene lost 10 bases, with 13 bases spanning the gap. This CDR3 has 14 residues. Germline assignment: CDR1 SGDLS and CDR2 YYNGEE. The DNA of the CDR3 is TGTGCCAGCAGCGTCGGGTTAGAGGGCTCACCCCTCCACTTT. Its translation: CASSVGLEGSPLHF.

The rearrangement uses TRBV5-1 and TRBJ1-1; the D is unclear. The V end lost 1 base, the J end lost 1 base, and 11 bases lay between the germline ends. The CDR3 is 15 residues long. CDR1 is SGHRS and CDR2 is YFSETQ in the germline V gene. The CDR3 reads CASSLQGDANTEAFF. The CDR3 DNA is TGCGCCAGCAGCTTGCAAGGAGACGCGAACACTGAAGCTTTCTTT.

This clone has a handful of counts. The V and J genes are TRBV6-6 and TRBJ2-5; D is perhaps TRBD2 (6 bases). Trimming cost V 6 bases and J 2 bases, with 13 bases left between them. Per germline, CDR1 MNHNY and CDR2 SVGAGI (reference sequence). The CDR3 is 14 amino acids. The CDR3: CASREGLNQETQYF. The DNA for the CDR3 is TGTGCCAGCAGGGAAGGACTAAATCAAGAGACCCAGTACTTC.

The chain is built from TRBV19 and TRBJ1-5; possible D gene TRBD1, 6 bases. The germline V gene has CDR1 LNHDA and CDR2 SQIVND (reference sequence). This CDR3 has 13 residues. The V end was cut by 8 bases, the J end by 5 bases, with 13 bases between. CDR3 protein: CASSQGYDQPQHF. CDR3 in DNA: TGTGCCAGTTCACAGGGATACGATCAGCCCCAGCATTTT.

This chain joins TRBV3-1 (or the pseudogene TRBV3-2) and TRBJ2-1; 7 bases match TRBD2. With 1 base clipped from V and 5 bases from J, the junction kept 8 bases outside the gene matches. Per the germline V gene, CDR1 is LGHDT and CDR2 is YNNKEL (reference sequence). This CDR3 has 16 amino acids. CDR3 residues: CASSQVVSSGNNEQFF. The CDR3 DNA is TGTGCCAGCAGCCAAGTCGTCTCTAGCGGCAACAATGAGCAGTTCTTC.